This T cell receptor beta chain comes out of a study of blood T cell repertoires in COVID-19. Study-wide context: Material from acute and convalescent COVID-19 was sourced from the United States, Italy and Spain. Sample material is recorded as cDNA or gDNA derived from T cells, B-cell-depleted T cells, or PBMCs.

Per germline, CDR1 SNHLY and CDR2 FYNNEI. This CDR3 has 14 residues. Of note for this clone: Compared with germline, one end of the junction differs, possibly owing to a read error.

In the authors' methods: Reference gene primer amplification gave nucleated cell count estimates. Profiling relied on immunoSEQ multiplex PCR, and the TCRdb table lists in-frame clones only, not all of them. For V, J and clone size, that table is used; D and trimming come from the DNA. The sample carries some 390,000 clones, around 84% recorded once. J is TRBJ2-2 and V is TRBV2; a possible D gene is TRBD1 (6 bases). The specimen was peripheral blood. The clonotype originates from a human donor in a cohort sampled during active COVID-19. This CDR3 is CASREGQWIGELFF. The CDR3 DNA reads TGTGCCAGCAGGGAAGGACAGTGGATCGGGGAGCTGTTTTTT.